This T cell receptor (beta chain) was sequenced in a study of T-cell reconstitution after alpha-beta-depleted transplantation in children. The study, taken as a whole, reports: T-cell numbers and diversity, one year after transplant, stemmed largely from T cells that were newly produced.

The J segment lost 3 bases and the V segment lost 6 bases, leaving 8 bases of the junction unmatched. The CDR3 has 14 amino acids. Per the germline V gene, CDR1 is MNHEY and CDR2 is SVGEGT. Remarks on this clonotype: Antigen unknown.

TCRbeta library preparation incorporated unique molecular identifiers. TCRdb re-called the PCR reads with MiXCR, one entry per CDR3 protein. Here the sample spans hundreds of thousands of distinct CDR3 sequences, 10% to 15% being singletons. This chain uses TRBV6-2 or TRBV6-3 with TRBJ2-7; 7 nucleotides agree with TRBD1. The sequence came from a male patient younger than 18 who had a stem cell transplant for acute myeloid leukemia, so the T cells may come from the graft donor. The starting material was PBMCs, mostly from graft donor cells, obtained 360 days after TCRalphabeta/CD19-depleted stem cell transplant. CDR3 residues: CASSPQGVGYEQYF. Here the CDR3 DNA reads TGTGCCAGCAGCCCGCAGGGGGTCGGCTACGAGCAGTACTTC.